These 2 T cell receptor beta chains originate from one sample sequenced in a study of blood T cell repertoires in COVID-19. Assay: immunoSEQ multiplex PCR; the TCRdb copy retains only in-frame clones and omits some. The table records 87,000 or so clones, around 87% of them present only once. The sample taken for sequencing was peripheral blood. Receptor source: a woman aged 50 to 65 with active or convalescent COVID-19.

This sequence joins TRBV2 and TRBJ1-2; TRBD1 aligns across 12 bases. Per the germline V gene, CDR1 is SNHLY and CDR2 is FYNNEI. The CDR3 has 15 residues. V lost 7 bases to trimming and J lost 8 bases; unmatched junction nucleotides: 11. The CDR3 DNA reads TGTGCCAGCACCCCTTGGGGACAGGGGGCGGAAGGCTACACCTTC. This translates into CASTPWGQGAEGYTF.

The chain links TRBV27 to TRBJ1-1, with D perhaps matching TRBD1 (5 bases). Per the germline V gene, CDR1 is MNHEY and CDR2 is SMNVEV (reference sequence). V was clipped by 3 bases and J by 4 bases, with 12 bases between them. The CDR3 runs to 14 residues. DNA of the CDR3: TGTGCCAGCAGTTTCCGGGGACTAGGCACTGAAGCTTTCTTT. This gives the protein CASSFRGLGTEAFF.